Here is one T cell receptor (beta chain) with its context. Its matching antigen is unknown. This entry comes from a study of CD8+ T cells in alopecia areata. Study as a whole: Tofacitinib was given for 6 to 18 months, then stopped for 6 months. Percent of scalp involved defined treated patients' severity scores. The study's findings and limits: Tofacitinib delivered significant drops in scalp clonality and in expanded CD8+ clones among the top 100.

Investigators isolated RNA and reverse transcribed it into cDNA to act as the sequencing template. TCRdb's copy holds only in-frame clones and misses some; the assay was immunoSEQ multiplex PCR. The table shows approximately 210,000 clones, with just under 65% occurring only once. Germline CDR1 SQVTM, CDR2 ANQGSEA. With V trimmed by 4 bases and J by 5 bases, 5 bases remained unmatched. The CDR3 has 13 amino acids. The sample's treatment: oral pan-JAK inhibitor, 5-10 mg twice daily. Peripheral blood and lesional scalp punch biopsies came from alopecia areata patients. The sequence derives from a human donor with alopecia areata. The source was CD4+ T cells sorted from blood, collected around week 49, from a patient treated with tofacitinib. The chain carries TRBV29-1 and TRBJ1-5, with 7 bases matching TRBD1. This chain's CDR3 is CSVGQGEHQPQHF. The DNA for the CDR3 is TGCAGCGTTGGACAGGGCGAACATCAGCCCCAGCATTTT. Drawing the rest from reference TRBV29-1 and TRBJ1-5, the complete variable domain is SAVISQKPSRDICQRGTSLTIQCQVDSQVTMMFWYRQQPGQSLTLIATANQGSEATYESGFVIDKFPISRPNLTFSTLTVSNMSPEDSSIYLCSVGQGEHQPQHFGDGTRLSIL.